Listed here is a single TCR beta chain. The antigen remains undetermined. Using immunoSEQ multiplex PCR, the repertoire was profiled, and TCRdb retains in-frame clones only, with some absent. Found here are about 83,000 clones, 88% of them singletons; the top ten hold around 4.5%. These data are taken from a study of T cell responses to AZD1222 COVID-19 vaccine. Broader study findings: Targeting of unmutated variant regions was reportedly seen in nearly half of spike-specific TCRs. The peak T cell response came first, and repertoires were sampled only after it. The donor group comprised mostly white British people and more females; the analysis possibly underestimated clonal diversity.

The CDR3 has 14 amino acids. Trimming at V came to 10 bases and at J to 5 bases, leaving 7 bases not matched to a gene. From germline, CDR1 is SGHNT and CDR2 YYREEE (reference sequence). The source material was peripheral blood, sampled on day 0 of MenACWY control vaccination. The receptor was isolated from an adult in good health. This chain uses TRBV5-4 with TRBJ2-3, with 13 bases lining up with TRBD2. CDR3 in amino acids: CAAELAGGGDTQYF. DNA of the CDR3: TGTGCCGCCGAACTAGCGGGAGGGGGAGATACGCAGTATTTT. Combining the CDR3 with reference TRBV5-4 and TRBJ2-3 gives the whole variable domain ETGVTQSPTHLIKTRGQQVTLRCSSQSGHNTVSWYQQALGQGPQFIFQYYREEENGRGNFPPRFSGLQFPNYSSELNVNALELDDSALYLCAAELAGGGDTQYFGPGTRLTVL.